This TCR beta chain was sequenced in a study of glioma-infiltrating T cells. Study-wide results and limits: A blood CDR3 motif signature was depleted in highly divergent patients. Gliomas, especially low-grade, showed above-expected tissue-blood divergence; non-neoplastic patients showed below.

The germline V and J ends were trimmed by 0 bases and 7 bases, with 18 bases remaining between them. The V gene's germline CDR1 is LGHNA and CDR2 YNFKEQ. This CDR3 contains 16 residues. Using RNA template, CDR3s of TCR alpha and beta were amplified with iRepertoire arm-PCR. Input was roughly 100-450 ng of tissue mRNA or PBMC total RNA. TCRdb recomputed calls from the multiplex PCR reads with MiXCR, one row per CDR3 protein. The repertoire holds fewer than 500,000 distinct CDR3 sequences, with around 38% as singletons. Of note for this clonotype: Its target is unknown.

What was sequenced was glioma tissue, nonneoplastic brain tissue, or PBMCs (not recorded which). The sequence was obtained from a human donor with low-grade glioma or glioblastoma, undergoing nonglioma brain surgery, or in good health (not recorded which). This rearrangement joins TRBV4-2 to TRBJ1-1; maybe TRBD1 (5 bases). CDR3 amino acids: CASSQELVAGGGEAFF. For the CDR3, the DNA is TGTGCCAGCAGCCAAGAATTGGTCGCCGGGGGAGGTGAAGCTTTCTTT.